The present T cell receptor (beta chain) was sequenced within a study of shared clonotypes between healthy human individuals. Study as a whole: Donors had three CD4 naive, three CD4 memory, two CD8 naive and one CD8 memory plate apiece.

V shed 1 base and J 6 bases; nucleotides not matched to a gene: 12. CDR3 length: 16 amino acids. The V gene's germline CDR1 is SGHAT and CDR2 FQNNGV. Researchers ran the assay at a deep level. Generated by immunoSEQ multiplex PCR, the TCRdb table keeps only in-frame clones and is missing some. Among more than 2,000,000 clones, approximately 95% were seen once, and the ten largest hold 0.35% to 0.5%. Every contributor of samples was a Caucasian grown-up residing in Nashville, Tennessee. The TCR originated in a young man in good health. Some clones in this sample may be carry-over from other donors' samples. The sequencing input was naive CD4+ T cells from PBMCs. Subset denoted: CD45RA+ positively selected. This chain joins TRBV11-2 and TRBJ2-7; TRBD1 matches at 7 bases. CDR3 amino acids: CASSLGWGQGVREQYF. The DNA for the CDR3 is TGTGCCAGCAGCTTAGGATGGGGGCAGGGGGTACGCGAGCAGTACTTC.